What follows is one T cell receptor (beta chain) and its context. No antigen is known for it. Sequenced by immunoSEQ multiplex PCR; TCRdb stores in-frame clones only, minus some. The repertoire holds 140,000 or so clones, with around 90% as singletons. The CDR3 runs 11 residues. Trimming pared 7 bases from V and 8 bases from J, leaving 8 bases between. CDR1 MDHEN and CDR2 SYDVKM come from the germline V gene. The entry originates in a study of graft-versus-host responses after intestinal transplantation. General study results and limits: Patients who carried graft-donor T cell macrochimerism also had high graft-versus-host to host-versus-graft clonal ratios in their allografts. Recipient marrow harbored GvH clones, some of which surfaced first in ileum or blood.

The sequence was collected from a human donor who received an intestinal transplant. This chain joins TRBV28 and TRBJ1-4, with D uncertain. This specimen consisted of unstimulated CD4+ T cells sorted from spleen or lymph node cells, obtained before intestinal transplant. The CDR3 reads CASTGREKLFF. The CDR3 DNA reads as TGTGCCAGCACCGGGAGGGAAAAACTGTTTTTT. Filled out from reference TRBV28 and TRBJ1-4, the complete variable domain reads DVKVTQSSRYLVKRTGEKVFLECVQDMDHENMFWYRQDPGLGLRLIYFSYDVKMKEKGDIPEGYSVSREKKERFSLILESASTNQTSMYLCASTGREKLFFGSGTQLSVL.